Reported below is one T cell receptor beta chain. This sample is drawn from a study of OX40 agonist ivuxolimab in advanced cancers. Some clones are missing from TCRdb's copy, which holds only in-frame ones; the method was immunoSEQ multiplex PCR. The table shows approximately 160,000 clones, with around 94% occurring only once. CDR3 length equals 14 residues. The J segment lost 3 bases and the V segment lost 5 bases, leaving 0 bases of the junction unmatched. Germline V gene sequence: CDR1 SGHTA, CDR2 FQGNSA. The chain is built from TRBV7-2 and TRBJ2-5; 13 positions agree with TRBD2. This sequence originates from an adult with an advanced solid tumor such as melanoma, head and neck, liver or kidney cancer. The material was CD4+ or CD8+ T cells sorted from blood, obtained in a trial of the OX40 agonist ivuxolimab. CDR3 loop: CASSGTSGEETQYF. CDR3 nucleotide sequence: TGTGCCAGCAGCGGGACTAGCGGGGAAGAGACCCAGTACTTC.